A single sample gave rise to the 13 T cell receptor beta chains below, sequenced in a study of response to subunit inactivated influenza vaccine. One entry per CDR3 protein results from TCRdb running MiXCR on the RT-PCR reads. The sample includes roughly 620,000 distinct CDR3 sequences, roughly 12% seen only once; the top ten take roughly 11%. The sample was also reused in another study, on T cells expressing NK-cell markers. In that study: UMI-tagged 5'RACE template switching yielded the TCR beta cDNA.

Sequenced here: PBMCs from blood, sampled on the day of vaccination. These receptor sequences come from a man in his forties or fifties who received an inactivated influenza vaccine.

This chain connects TRBV5-6 to TRBJ2-7; 9 bases align to TRBD1. This CDR3 is built from 14 residues. The germline gives CDR1 SGHDT, CDR2 YYEEEE. The ends lost 4 bases at V and 2 bases at J; junction bases unmatched: 4. This CDR3 is CASSQQGAPYEQYF. The DNA for the CDR3 is TGTGCCAGCAGCCAACAGGGGGCCCCCTACGAGCAGTACTTC.

This clonotype was seen a few times. This rearrangement joins TRBV5-6 to TRBJ1-3, with D possibly matching TRBD1 (5 bases). Trimming removed 1 base at V and 0 bases at J, with 14 bases between. The CDR3 loop spans 17 amino acids. Germline V CDR1 and CDR2: SGHDT, YYEEEE. CDR3 in amino acids: CASSLSGTSSSGNTIYF. CDR3 nucleotides: TGTGCCAGCAGCTTGTCTGGGACCTCTAGCTCTGGAAACACCATATATTTT.

This clonotype turned up a few times. The gene calls are TRBV12-3 or TRBV12-4 and TRBJ2-1; 12 bases fit TRBD2. The trim removed 5 bases at V and 9 bases at J, leaving 8 bases unmatched. This CDR3 is 15 amino acids long. This chain's CDR3 is CASSTRLAGVGEQFF. In DNA form, the CDR3 reads TGTGCCAGCAGTACTCGACTAGCGGGAGTTGGTGAGCAGTTCTTC.

This clonotype was found a few times. This chain links TRBV15 with TRBJ2-7, with 15 bases that match TRBD2. This CDR3 has 16 residues. Looked up from germline, CDR1 is LNHNV and CDR2 is YYDKDF (reference sequence). The trim removed 5 bases at V and 4 bases at J, leaving 6 bases unmatched. CDR3: CATSGIGTSGRYEQYF. CDR3 bases: TGTGCCACCAGCGGAATAGGGACTAGCGGGAGGTACGAGCAGTACTTC.

Ten or more counts support this clonotype. The chain links TRBV28 to TRBJ1-2, with TRBD1 matching over 9 bases. Germline CDR1 is MDHEN and CDR2 is SYDVKM. The junction had 3 bases not matched to a gene; V was cut back by 10 bases and J by 0 bases. The CDR3 totals 13 residues. The CDR3 DNA reads TGTGCCACCTGGACAGGGGCTAACTATGGCTACACCTTC. Its translation is CATWTGANYGYTF.

This clonotype was seen only a few times. The chain combines TRBV7-9 with TRBJ1-2; no definite D call. The V gene lost 1 base and the J gene lost 5 bases, with 8 bases spanning the gap. Germline V gives CDR1 SEHNR, CDR2 FQNEAQ (reference sequence). The CDR3 is 13 amino acids. This CDR3 is CASSLEGWYGYTF. The DNA for the CDR3 is TGTGCCAGCAGCTTAGAAGGGTGGTATGGCTACACCTTC.

This clonotype was observed a few times. The chain carries TRBV28 and TRBJ2-5; TRBD1 is a possible D gene (6 bases). The CDR3 extends over 15 amino acids. The V gene's germline CDR1 is MDHEN and CDR2 SYDVKM. Trimming took 8 bases from V and 5 from J, leaving 21 bases between them. CDR3 in DNA: TGTGCCAGCGACAGGAGGCAGGCGTTGGGGGAGACCCAGTACTTC. It translates to CASDRRQALGETQYF.

The chain is built from TRBV20-1 and TRBJ2-1, with 8 positions matching TRBD2. The CDR3 length is 15 residues. V lost 1 base, J lost 10 bases, and 12 bases stayed unmatched. The germline gives CDR1 DFQATT, CDR2 SNEGSKA (reference sequence). The CDR3 loop reads CSARVPGRDPSEQFF. In nucleotides, the CDR3 is TGCAGTGCTAGAGTACCCGGGAGGGATCCCTCCGAGCAGTTCTTC.

This chain connects TRBV5-6 to TRBJ2-1, with 9 bases fitting TRBD1. J was trimmed by 8 bases and V by 0 bases; bases with no gene match: 12. CDR1 is SGHDT, CDR2 YYEEEE, per germline. This CDR3 is 17 amino acids long. The CDR3 DNA is TGTGCCAGCAGCTTGGGGCCCCCGGGACAGGGACGGGATGAGCAGTTCTTC. Translation: CASSLGPPGQGRDEQFF.

At least ten counts were recorded for this clonotype. V gene TRBV5-1 combines with J gene TRBJ2-7; TRBD2 matches at 9 bases. There are 13 residues in the CDR3. J was trimmed by 1 base and V by 6 bases; bases with no gene match: 2. Germline loops: CDR1 SGHRS, CDR2 YFSETQ. Written as DNA, the CDR3 is TGCGCCAGCAAGCGGGGGGAATCCTACGAGCAGTACTTC. Protein product: CASKRGESYEQYF.

Here the CDR3 DNA reads TGTGCCAGCAGGCGGACTAGCGGCTACGAGCAGTACTTC. Residues: CASRRTSGYEQYF. J is TRBJ2-7 and V is TRBV27; 10 bases fit TRBD2. Germline lookup yields CDR1 MNHEY and CDR2 SMNVEV (reference sequence). Losses at the gene ends were 6 bases for V and 3 bases for J; bases not matched to a gene: 2. The CDR3 is 13 residues long.

The chain combines TRBV19 with TRBJ2-4, with unresolved D. CDR3 size: 15 residues. Trimming pared 2 bases from V and 0 bases from J, leaving 8 bases between. Per the germline V gene, CDR1 is LNHDA and CDR2 is SQIVND (reference sequence). CDR3 protein: CASSIPLGAKNIQYF. CDR3 nucleotide sequence: TGTGCCAGTAGTATACCCTTAGGAGCCAAAAACATTCAGTACTTC.

This clonotype showed up just a few times. This chain connects TRBV10-3 to TRBJ1-1; 7 nucleotides align to TRBD1. This CDR3 comprises 16 residues. The germline gives CDR1 ENHRY, CDR2 SYGVKD. Trimming cost V 2 bases and J 1 base; bases outside gene matches: 7. The CDR3 loop reads CAISEPRQGGNTEAFF. CDR3 DNA: TGTGCCATCAGTGAGCCACGACAGGGTGGGAACACTGAAGCTTTCTTT.